These 3 T cell receptor beta chains were sequenced from one sample in a study of Ad26.COV2.S vaccination and SARS-CoV-2 variants. Treatment denoted: approximately 18 received Ad26.COV2.S at low or high dose, single or two shots; 5 received placebo; per-sample allocation not given. Each sample was drawn 63 days after the first injection (of vaccine or placebo). TCRdb's copy holds only in-frame clones and misses some; the assay was immunoSEQ multiplex PCR. The top ten hold roughly 2.5% of the sample, which has 350,000 to 550,000 clones, 89% seen once. This sample comprised peripheral blood, obtained in a trial of Ad26.COV2.S vaccine versus placebo. The receptors originated from a person aged 18-65 years who received the Ad26.COV2.S COVID-19 vaccine or a placebo.

The V and J genes are TRBV5-1 and TRBJ2-3; 7 bases align to TRBD2. V trimming: 5 bases; J trimming: 1 base; junction bases outside the gene matches: 4. The CDR3 runs 14 residues. Germline V gene sequence: CDR1 SGHRS, CDR2 YFSETQ. The CDR3 DNA is TGCGCCAGCAGTCAAACTAGCGGCACAGATACGCAGTATTTT. Its translation: CASSQTSGTDTQYF.

The count of this clone is one. This chain connects TRBV28 to TRBJ2-3, with D unclear. The CDR3 spans 13 residues. The ends were cut back, 3 bases at V and 2 bases at J, with 6 bases in the middle. Germline V gene data show CDR1 as MDHEN and CDR2 as SYDVKM. The chain's CDR3 is CASSLVFTDTQYF. The CDR3 nucleotides read TGTGCCAGCAGTTTGGTGTTCACAGATACGCAGTATTTT.

The genes are TRBV4-3 and TRBJ2-2; D may correspond to TRBD1 or TRBD2 (5 bases each). The germline V gene has CDR1 LGHNA and CDR2 YSLEER. This CDR3 is 17 amino acids long. V was pared by 2 bases and J by 0 bases, with 13 bases between. CDR3 amino acids: CASSQPSGTANTGELFF. The DNA of the CDR3 is TGCGCCAGCAGCCAACCCTCCGGGACGGCGAACACCGGGGAGCTGTTTTTT.